One sample yielded the 32 T cell receptor beta chains listed below, sequenced in a study of immune evolution from preneoplasia to lung adenocarcinoma (dated by TCRdb to the early 2020s). To prepare the library, the immunoSEQ multiplex PCR assay was applied. In its TCRdb copy, this immuneACCESS table keeps in-frame sequences only and misses some clones. Where compared with another copy, unresolved V genes explain less than half of these, and the others have no known cause. The sample table lists about 11,000 clones, roughly 89% of them with a count of one. The top ten clonotypes cover under 4.5% of the sample. Material: FFPE invasive lung adenocarcinoma tissue. What the cell subset or site label conveys for this sample: frankly invasive lung adenocarcinoma (ADC). Receptor source: a person aged 65 to 79 with invasive lung adenocarcinoma.

The rearrangement uses TRBV5-4 and TRBJ2-7, with 8 bases that match TRBD1. V lost 5 bases to trimming and J lost 1 base; unmatched junction nucleotides: 5. From germline, CDR1 is SGHNT and CDR2 YYREEE (reference sequence). The CDR3 is made up of 14 amino acids. Here the CDR3 DNA reads TGTGCCAGCAGTCTGGACAGGGTGTCCTACGAGCAGTACTTC. Protein sequence: CASSLDRVSYEQYF.

The chain joins TRBV18 to TRBJ2-2, with 11 bases fitting TRBD1. This CDR3 has 19 amino acids. V lost 1 base to trimming and J lost 7 bases; unmatched junction nucleotides: 14. From germline, CDR1 is KGHSH and CDR2 LQKENI. The CDR3 here is CASSPRRTGGAGSGGELFF. CDR3 in DNA: TGTGCCAGCTCACCACGTCGGACAGGGGGCGCCGGCAGCGGCGGGGAGCTGTTTTTT.

This chain uses TRBV6-5 with TRBJ1-2; D remains unclear. The V gene's germline CDR1 is MNHEY and CDR2 SVGAGI. V lost 2 bases, J lost 6 bases, and 16 bases lay in between. CDR3 length equals 15 residues. This chain's CDR3 is CASSYGRFTTDGYTF. DNA for the CDR3: TGTGCCAGCAGTTACGGCAGGTTCACCACCGATGGCTACACCTTC.

This chain connects TRBV5-1 to TRBJ1-1; the D gene is possibly TRBD1 (5 bases). Trimming left V 2 bases short and J 5 bases short, with 10 bases between. The length of the CDR3 is 13 residues. Germline CDR1 reads SGHRS; CDR2 reads YFSETQ. As DNA, the CDR3 is TGCGCCAGCAGCTTCGAGGCAGGGACTGAAGCTTTCTTT. Translation gives CASSFEAGTEAFF.

J is TRBJ1-5 and V is TRBV15, with unresolved D. Germline V gene lookup returns CDR1 LNHNV and CDR2 YYDKDF (reference sequence). CDR3 length: 13 residues. V lost 3 bases and J 6 bases, leaving 9 bases between the germline ends. The CDR3, as DNA: TGTGCCACCAGCAGGGGGTACGGTCAGCCCCAGCATTTT. Protein: CATSRGYGQPQHF.

This rearrangement joins TRBV28 to TRBJ1-4, with D tentatively TRBD1 (5 bases). V was trimmed by 7 bases and J by 5 bases, leaving 8 bases between them. This CDR3 comprises 12 residues. Germline V lookup: CDR1 MDHEN, CDR2 SYDVKM. Here the CDR3 DNA reads TGTGCCAGCAACAGGCGCAATGAAAAACTGTTTTTT. Protein product: CASNRRNEKLFF.

In its sample, this clone was seen a few times. This chain connects TRBV19 to TRBJ2-5, with D uncertain. Germline V gives CDR1 LNHDA, CDR2 SQIVND (reference sequence). This CDR3 has 12 residues. V was shortened by 3 bases and J by 5 bases, with 7 bases between the two germline ends. The CDR3 nucleotides read TGTGCCAGTAGTATGGGGTCGGAGACCCAGTACTTC. Residues: CASSMGSETQYF.

The chain employs TRBV28 and TRBJ2-1; TRBD2 might be the D (6 bases). The CDR3 is made up of 14 amino acids. Germline CDR1 and CDR2: MDHEN and SYDVKM. V was cut by 5 bases and J by 6 bases, with 14 bases left in between. CDR3: CASSPLRDLNEQFF. CDR3 coding DNA: TGTGCCAGCAGTCCACTGCGGGACCTCAATGAGCAGTTCTTC.

The V and J genes are TRBV7-6 and TRBJ2-3; D is unclear. The CDR3 runs 14 residues. Germline CDR1 SGHVS, CDR2 FNYEAQ. Deletions cut 2 bases from V and 6 bases from J, with 12 bases between. CDR3 nucleotides: TGTGCCAGCAGCTTATGGGAAAAGGCGGATACGCAGTATTTT. Translation gives CASSLWEKADTQYF.

The genes are TRBV6-1 and TRBJ1-2; TRBD1 might be the D (5 bases). The CDR3 runs 13 residues. The germline CDR1 and CDR2 sequences are MNHNS and SASEGT. Trimming removed 0 bases from V and 13 bases from J, with 15 bases in between. The CDR3 region is CASSEAPRTQGTF. CDR3 bases: TGTGCCAGCAGTGAAGCGCCTAGGACGCAGGGCACCTTC.

The gene calls are TRBV5-4 and TRBJ2-7; D is ambiguous. The CDR3 length is 8 residues. Germline V gene lookup returns CDR1 SGHNT and CDR2 YYREEE (reference sequence). V lost 10 bases, J lost 6 bases, and 5 bases lay in between. CDR3: CAWGEQYF. The CDR3 DNA sequence: TGTGCCTGGGGCGAGCAGTACTTC.

V gene TRBV18 combines with J gene TRBJ2-7; possible D gene TRBD2, 6 bases. The CDR3 totals 14 residues. Trimming took off 3 bases at V and 2 bases at J, with 11 bases between the two ends. Germline assignment: CDR1 KGHSH and CDR2 LQKENI. CDR3 amino acids: CASSPPWGAYEQYF. CDR3 DNA: TGTGCCAGCTCACCTCCCTGGGGGGCCTACGAGCAGTACTTC.

The chain has TRBV6-1 and TRBJ2-7; D is possibly TRBD1 (7 bases). The CDR3 contains 14 residues. Germline V CDR1 and CDR2: MNHNS, SASEGT. V lost 1 base, J lost 4 bases, and 11 bases lay in between. CDR3 DNA sequence: TGTGCCAGCAGTGAAGGGGGGGACAGATACGAGCAGTACTTC. Protein sequence: CASSEGGDRYEQYF.

The V call is TRBV6-5, the J call TRBJ1-2; tentative D call: TRBD1 (5 bases). This CDR3 is 14 amino acids long. V was clipped by 6 bases and J by 2 bases, with 13 bases between them. Germline assignment: CDR1 MNHEY and CDR2 SVGAGI. The chain's CDR3 is CASSWADSNYGYTF. CDR3 DNA: TGTGCCAGCAGCTGGGCAGACAGCAACTATGGCTACACCTTC.

The chain couples TRBV30 to TRBJ2-7; 8 bases match TRBD1. After removal of 3 bases from V and 3 bases from J, the junction contained 10 bases not matched to a gene. Germline loops: CDR1 GTSNPN, CDR2 SVGIG (reference sequence). The CDR3 covers 15 residues. The CDR3 spells CAWSNTGTGGYEQYF. CDR3 bases: TGTGCCTGGAGCAATACCGGGACAGGCGGCTACGAGCAGTACTTC.

This clone has just one count. V usage is TRBV6-1 and J usage is TRBJ1-2; D unresolved. V lost 4 bases and J 4 bases, leaving 13 bases between the germline ends. The CDR3 has 14 residues. Germline V gives CDR1 MNHNS, CDR2 SASEGT. CDR3 coding DNA: TGTGCCAGCAGTGTCGTAGGAGTTGGCTATGGCTACACCTTC. It translates to CASSVVGVGYGYTF.

J is TRBJ2-1 and V is TRBV7-9; D remains unclear. This CDR3 is built from 13 residues. The germline V gene encodes CDR1 SEHNR and CDR2 FQNEAQ (reference sequence). V lost 2 bases and J lost 7, with 9 bases in between. CDR3 region: CASSLFSGNEQFF. The CDR3 nucleotides are TGTGCCAGCAGCTTATTTAGTGGGAATGAGCAGTTCTTC.

The chain recombines TRBV11-3 with TRBJ1-1; possible D gene TRBD1, 6 bases. In germline, CDR1 is SGHNT, CDR2 YENEEA. V dropped 9 bases and J dropped 4 bases, with 21 bases sitting between them. CDR3 length equals 15 residues. As DNA, the CDR3 is TGTGCCAGACCGGGGGCCGGGACCAGCGGCACTGAAGCTTTCTTT. It encodes CARPGAGTSGTEAFF.

This chain links TRBV13 with TRBJ2-2, with unresolved D. V was pared by 5 bases and J by 0 bases, with 13 bases between. There are 16 residues in the CDR3. Germline CDR1 reads PRHDT; CDR2 reads FYEKMQ (reference sequence). The CDR3 protein is CASSPLVGTNTGELFF. The CDR3 nucleotides read TGTGCCAGCAGCCCCCTAGTGGGAACGAACACCGGGGAGCTGTTTTTT.

This chain links TRBV4-2 with TRBJ2-1; D unresolved. Germline assignment: CDR1 LGHNA and CDR2 YNFKEQ. The CDR3 length is 16 residues. V gave up 3 bases and J gave up 8 bases, with 20 bases separating them. The CDR3 loop is CASSQPRSGVAHEQFF. CDR3 coding DNA: TGTGCCAGCAGCCAGCCACGTAGTGGGGTCGCGCATGAGCAGTTCTTC.

In this sample, this clone turned up once. This chain connects TRBV5-1 to TRBJ2-3; D gene uncertain. The germline V gene has CDR1 SGHRS and CDR2 YFSETQ. The CDR3 spans 15 residues. V was pared by 0 bases and J by 0 bases, with 8 bases between. The CDR3 sequence: CASSLDFTSTDTQYF. CDR3 DNA sequence: TGCGCCAGCAGCTTGGATTTTACGAGCACAGATACGCAGTATTTT. Full variable domain (missing parts from reference TRBV5-1 and TRBJ2-3): KAGVTQTPRYLIKTRGQQVTLSCSPISGHRSVSWYQQTPGQGLQFLFEYFSETQRNKGNFPGRFSGRQFSNSRSEMNVSTLELGDSALYLCASSLDFTSTDTQYFGPGTRLTVL.

V and J are TRBV6-1 and TRBJ2-7; 11 bases are a match to TRBD2. V was pared by 8 bases and J by 1 base, with 7 bases of the junction left unmatched. Germline CDR1 is MNHNS and CDR2 is SASEGT. CDR3 length equals 15 residues. In DNA, the CDR3 is TGTGCCAGCGACTCTAGCGGGGGGCCGTCCTACGAGCAGTACTTC. Its protein is CASDSSGGPSYEQYF.

The rearrangement uses TRBV5-4 and TRBJ2-3; possibly TRBD2 for D (6 bases). V lost 3 bases, J lost 0 bases, and 14 bases lay in between. CDR3 size: 16 residues. Germline CDR1 reads SGHNT; CDR2 reads YYREEE (reference sequence). As DNA, the CDR3 is TGTGCCAGCAGCTCACAAACGGGAGTTAGCACAGATACGCAGTATTTT. Translated, it gives CASSSQTGVSTDTQYF.

The chain combines TRBV11-2 with TRBJ1-1, with unresolved D. V shed 3 bases and J shed 5 bases, with 10 bases lying between them. The CDR3 loop spans 13 amino acids. The V gene's germline CDR1 is SGHAT and CDR2 FQNNGV. CDR3 amino acids: CASSFQETTEAFF. The CDR3 coding sequence is TGTGCCAGCAGCTTTCAAGAAACAACTGAAGCTTTCTTT. Variable domain in full (rest from reference TRBV11-2 and TRBJ1-1): EAGVAQSPRYKIIEKRQSVAFWCNPISGHATLYWYQQILGQGPKLLIQFQNNGVVDDSQLPKDRFSAERLKGVDSTLKIQPAKLEDSAVYLCASSFQETTEAFFGQGTRLTVV.

The chain has TRBV6-1 and TRBJ2-7; the D gene could be TRBD1 or TRBD2 (7 bases each). V was clipped by 7 bases and J by 6 bases, with 16 bases between them. Germline V CDR1 and CDR2: MNHNS, SASEGT. The CDR3 consists of 13 residues. Written as DNA, the CDR3 is TGTGCCAGCACTGGACAGGCGGGGGCCGAGCAGTACTTC. It is translated as CASTGQAGAEQYF.

This chain connects TRBV6-1 to TRBJ1-5; a possible D gene is TRBD1 (6 bases). Deletions cut 3 bases from V and 8 bases from J, with 17 bases between. Germline-derived CDR1 and CDR2 are MNHNS and SASEGT. The length of the CDR3 is 15 residues. CDR3 amino acids: CASSDRGAVGEPQHF. The CDR3 DNA follows: TGTGCCAGCAGTGATCGGGGGGCGGTTGGGGAGCCCCAGCATTTT.

J is TRBJ2-5 and V is TRBV7-3; D perhaps matches TRBD2 (6 bases). The CDR3 extends over 13 amino acids. Germline V gene data show CDR1 as SGHTA and CDR2 as FQGTGA. Trimming pared 5 bases from V and 2 bases from J, leaving 9 bases between. CDR3 DNA: TGTGCCAGCAGCATTAGCGGACAAGAGACCCAGTACTTC. Its translation: CASSISGQETQYF.

The chain joins TRBV27 to TRBJ1-1; TRBD1 agrees at 8 bases. After removal of 5 bases from V and 4 bases from J, the junction contained 6 bases not matched to a gene. CDR1 and CDR2 from the germline V gene are MNHEY and SMNVEV (reference sequence). This CDR3 region has 14 residues. The CDR3, as DNA: TGTGCCAGCAGTCAGAGGGACAGGTCCACTGAAGCTTTCTTT. As protein: CASSQRDRSTEAFF.

This chain connects TRBV11-2 to TRBJ1-2, with D uncertain. V was trimmed by 5 bases and J by 6 bases, leaving 13 bases between them. Germline CDR1 and CDR2: SGHAT and FQNNGV. The CDR3 has 13 amino acids. CDR3 amino acids: CASSRAPYDGYTF. Written as DNA, the CDR3 is TGTGCCAGCAGCCGGGCCCCTTATGATGGCTACACCTTC.

The rearrangement joins TRBV7-3 to TRBJ2-7, with D perhaps matching TRBD1 or TRBD2 (5 bases each). This CDR3 is 14 amino acids long. Germline CDR1 reads SGHTA; CDR2 reads FQGTGA. V was cut by 6 bases and J by 6 bases, with 18 bases left in between. The CDR3 coding sequence is TGTGCCAGCAGTTCAGGCAGTGGGGGATCCGAGCAGTACTTC. Residues: CASSSGSGGSEQYF.

The chain carries TRBV20-1 and TRBJ1-2; D uncertain. Between the trimmed V and J ends, which lost 4 bases and 2 bases, there was a span of 5 bases. Looked up from germline, CDR1 is DFQATT and CDR2 is SNEGSKA (reference sequence). This CDR3 is built from 11 residues. The CDR3 spells CSANTNYGYTF. The CDR3 DNA reads as TGCAGTGCTAATACAAACTATGGCTACACCTTC.

The chain links TRBV5-4 to TRBJ1-2; 8 bases agree with TRBD1. Germline trimming cut 0 bases from V and 8 bases from J; bases unmatched to any gene: 6. The V gene's germline CDR1 is SGHNT and CDR2 YYREEE (reference sequence). The CDR3 covers 14 residues. The CDR3 sequence: CASSLVQGAQGYTF. The CDR3 bases are TGTGCCAGCAGCTTGGTGCAGGGGGCACAAGGCTACACCTTC.